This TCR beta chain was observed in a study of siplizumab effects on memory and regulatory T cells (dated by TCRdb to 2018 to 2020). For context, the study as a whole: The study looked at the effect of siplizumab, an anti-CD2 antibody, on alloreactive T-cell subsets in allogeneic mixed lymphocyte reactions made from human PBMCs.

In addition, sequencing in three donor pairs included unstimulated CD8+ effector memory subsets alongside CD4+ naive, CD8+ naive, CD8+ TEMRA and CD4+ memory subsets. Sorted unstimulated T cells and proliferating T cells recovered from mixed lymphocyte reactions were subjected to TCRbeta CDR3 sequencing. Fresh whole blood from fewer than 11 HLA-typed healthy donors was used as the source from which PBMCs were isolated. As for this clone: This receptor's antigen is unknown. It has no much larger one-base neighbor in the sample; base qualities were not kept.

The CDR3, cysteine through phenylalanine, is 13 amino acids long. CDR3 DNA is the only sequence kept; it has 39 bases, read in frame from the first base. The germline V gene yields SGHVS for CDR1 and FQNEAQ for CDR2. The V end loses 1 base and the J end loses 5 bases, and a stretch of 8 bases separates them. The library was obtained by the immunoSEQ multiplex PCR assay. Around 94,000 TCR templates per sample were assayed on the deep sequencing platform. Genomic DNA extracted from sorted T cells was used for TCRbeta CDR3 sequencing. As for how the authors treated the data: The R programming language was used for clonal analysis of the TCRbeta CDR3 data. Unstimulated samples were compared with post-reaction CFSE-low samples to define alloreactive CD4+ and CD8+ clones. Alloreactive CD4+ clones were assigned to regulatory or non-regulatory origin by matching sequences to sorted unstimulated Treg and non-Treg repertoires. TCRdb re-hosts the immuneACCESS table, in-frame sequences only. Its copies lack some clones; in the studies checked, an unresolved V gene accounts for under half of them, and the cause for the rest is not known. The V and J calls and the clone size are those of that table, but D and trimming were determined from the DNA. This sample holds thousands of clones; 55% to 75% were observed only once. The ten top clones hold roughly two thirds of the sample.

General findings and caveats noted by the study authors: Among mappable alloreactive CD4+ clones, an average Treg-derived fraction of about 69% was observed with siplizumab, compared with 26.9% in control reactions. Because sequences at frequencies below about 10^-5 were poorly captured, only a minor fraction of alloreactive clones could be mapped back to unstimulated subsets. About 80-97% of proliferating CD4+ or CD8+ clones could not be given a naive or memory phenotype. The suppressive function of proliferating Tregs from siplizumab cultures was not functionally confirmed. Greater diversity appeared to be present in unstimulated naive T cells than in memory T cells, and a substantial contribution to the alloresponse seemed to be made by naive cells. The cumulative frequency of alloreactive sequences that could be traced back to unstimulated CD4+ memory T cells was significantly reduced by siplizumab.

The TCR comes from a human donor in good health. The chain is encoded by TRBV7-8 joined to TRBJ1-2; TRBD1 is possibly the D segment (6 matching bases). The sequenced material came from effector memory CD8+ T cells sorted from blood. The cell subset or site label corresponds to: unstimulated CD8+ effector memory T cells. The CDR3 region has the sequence CASSLGTAYGYTF. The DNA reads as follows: TGTGCCAGCAGCTTAGGGACAGCTTATGGCTACACCTTC.